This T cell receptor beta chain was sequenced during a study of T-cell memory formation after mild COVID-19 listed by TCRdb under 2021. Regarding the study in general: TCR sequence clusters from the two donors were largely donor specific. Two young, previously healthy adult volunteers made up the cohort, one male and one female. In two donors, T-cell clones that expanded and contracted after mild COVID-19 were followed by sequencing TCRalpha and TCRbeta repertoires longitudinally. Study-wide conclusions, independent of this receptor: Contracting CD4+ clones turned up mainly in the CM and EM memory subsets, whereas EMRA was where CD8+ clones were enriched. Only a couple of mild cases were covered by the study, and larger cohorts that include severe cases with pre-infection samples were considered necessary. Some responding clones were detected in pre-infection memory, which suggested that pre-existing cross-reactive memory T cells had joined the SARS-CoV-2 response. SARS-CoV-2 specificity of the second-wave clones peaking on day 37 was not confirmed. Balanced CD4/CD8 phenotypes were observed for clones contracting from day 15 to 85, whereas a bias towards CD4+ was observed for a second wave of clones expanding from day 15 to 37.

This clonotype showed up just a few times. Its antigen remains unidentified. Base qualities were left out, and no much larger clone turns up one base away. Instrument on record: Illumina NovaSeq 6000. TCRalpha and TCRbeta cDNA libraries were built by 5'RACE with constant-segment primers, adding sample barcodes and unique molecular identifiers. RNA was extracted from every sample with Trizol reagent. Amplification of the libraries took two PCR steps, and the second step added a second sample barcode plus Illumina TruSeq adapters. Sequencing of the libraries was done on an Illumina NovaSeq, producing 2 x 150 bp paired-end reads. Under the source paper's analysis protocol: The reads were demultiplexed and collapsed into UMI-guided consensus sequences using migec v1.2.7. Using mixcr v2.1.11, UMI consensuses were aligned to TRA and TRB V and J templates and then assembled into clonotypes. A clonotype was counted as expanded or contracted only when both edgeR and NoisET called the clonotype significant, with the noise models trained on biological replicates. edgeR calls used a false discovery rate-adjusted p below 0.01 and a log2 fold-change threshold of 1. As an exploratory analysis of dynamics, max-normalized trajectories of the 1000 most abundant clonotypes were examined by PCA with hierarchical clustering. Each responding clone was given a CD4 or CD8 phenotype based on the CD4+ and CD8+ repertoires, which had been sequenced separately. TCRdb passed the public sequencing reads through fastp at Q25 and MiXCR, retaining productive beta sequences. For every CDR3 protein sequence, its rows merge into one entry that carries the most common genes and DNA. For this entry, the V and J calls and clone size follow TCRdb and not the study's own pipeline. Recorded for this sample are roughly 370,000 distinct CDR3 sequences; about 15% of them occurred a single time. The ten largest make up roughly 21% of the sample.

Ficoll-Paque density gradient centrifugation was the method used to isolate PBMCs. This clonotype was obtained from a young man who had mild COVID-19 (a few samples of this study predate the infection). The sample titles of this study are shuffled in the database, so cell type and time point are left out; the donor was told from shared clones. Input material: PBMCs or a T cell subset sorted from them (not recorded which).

The DNA sequence reads TGTGCCATCGCTCGGGACAGGGATGCAGATACGCAGTATTTT. The resulting protein is CAIARDRDADTQYF. The rearrangement joined TRBV10-3 to TRBJ2-3; 9 bases in the middle match TRBD1. For this chain, trimming is 8 bases at the V end and 4 bases at the J end, and the number of junction bases without a gene match is 7. Via the germline V gene, CDR1 is ENHRY and CDR2 SYGVKD. The CDR3 covers 14 residues, taking in both the cysteine and the phenylalanine. Of the read, only the CDR3 DNA is kept; its 42 bases are in frame from base 1.